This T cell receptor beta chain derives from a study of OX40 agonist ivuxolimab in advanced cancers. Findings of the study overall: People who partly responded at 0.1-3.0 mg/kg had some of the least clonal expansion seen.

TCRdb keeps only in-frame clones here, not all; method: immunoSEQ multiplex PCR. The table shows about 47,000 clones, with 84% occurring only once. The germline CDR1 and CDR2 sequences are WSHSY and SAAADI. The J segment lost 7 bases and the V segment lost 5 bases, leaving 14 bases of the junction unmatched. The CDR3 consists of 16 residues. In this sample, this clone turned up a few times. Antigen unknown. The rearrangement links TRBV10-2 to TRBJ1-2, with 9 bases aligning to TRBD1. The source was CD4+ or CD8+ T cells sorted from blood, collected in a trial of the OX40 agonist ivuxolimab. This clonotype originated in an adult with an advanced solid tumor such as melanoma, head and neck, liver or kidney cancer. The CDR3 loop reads CASSTGGPRTPVGYTF. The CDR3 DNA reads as TGCGCCAGCAGTACAGGGGGCCCACGGACTCCCGTTGGCTACACCTTC.